This note documents a single T cell receptor (beta chain) sequence. Its specificity is unknown. The data originate from a study of cytomegalovirus exposure and HLA in healthy donors. Study findings and constraints: Later analysis demonstrated an association between a missense DCLRE1C variant and TCR beta V- and J-gene trimming. Within a later analysis, the majority of CMV-associated TCR beta chains appeared HLA-restricted.

Germline CDR1 SGHKS, CDR2 YYEKEE (reference sequence). With V trimmed by 3 bases and J by 9 bases, 9 bases remained unmatched. CDR3 length equals 14 residues. Primers for the PCR totalled 60 Vbeta and 13 Jbeta. Sequencing was performed with immunoSEQ multiplex PCR; in TCRdb, only in-frame clones are kept and a portion is missing. The repertoire holds about 200,000 clones, with around nine tenths as singletons. While unrecorded immune exposures were likely, the donors were nominally healthy when sampled. This chain connects TRBV5-5 to TRBJ2-1; 7 positions match TRBD1. The sequencing sample was made of PBMCs. The receptor's source is a young woman in good health and CMV-seronegative. The CDR3 coding sequence is TGTGCCAGCAGCTCCGGGACCAGGGGGATTGAGCAGTTCTTC. This translates into CASSSGTRGIEQFF.